One T cell receptor (beta chain) is described in this entry. Its antigen remains unidentified. This record belongs to a study of CD8 T cells in ankylosing spondylitis. Study conclusions and caveats: From matched ankylosing spondylitis synovial fluid, disease-linked clones were reportedly recovered at significantly enriched levels. Prior literature has documented some motif variants in synovial fluid and blood from reactive arthritis.

Quantitative 5'-RACE with molecular barcodes was used to make the TCR beta libraries. TCRdb reprocessed the 5' RACE reads with MiXCR, giving one entry per CDR3 protein. The sample yields 250,000 to 350,000 distinct CDR3 sequences, less than 25% seen once. The CDR3 spans 15 residues. The germline V and J ends were trimmed by 4 bases and 4 bases, with 14 bases remaining between them. Germline V lookup: CDR1 KGHDR, CDR2 SFDVKD. Specimen: blood, either unsorted or a sorted T cell fraction (not recorded which). The TCR sequence derives from a female donor with ankylosing spondylitis or in good health (not recorded which). The chain joins TRBV24-1 to TRBJ2-3, with D possibly being TRBD2 (5 bases). The CDR3 spells CATSDPASSPDTQYF. The CDR3 DNA follows: TGTGCCACCAGTGACCCGGCTAGCTCCCCAGATACGCAGTATTTT.